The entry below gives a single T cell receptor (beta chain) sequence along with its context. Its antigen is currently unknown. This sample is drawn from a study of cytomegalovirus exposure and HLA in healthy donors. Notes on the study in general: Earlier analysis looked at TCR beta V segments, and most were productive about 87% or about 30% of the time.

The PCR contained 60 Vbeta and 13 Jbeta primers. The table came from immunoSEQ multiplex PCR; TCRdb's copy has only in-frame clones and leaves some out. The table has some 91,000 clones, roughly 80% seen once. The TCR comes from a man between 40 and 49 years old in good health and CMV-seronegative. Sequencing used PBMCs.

DNA of the CDR3: TGTGCCAGCAGCTATGGGCAGGGGATTCAGCCCCAGCATTTT. It is translated as CASSYGQGIQPQHF. The chain links TRBV6-1 to TRBJ1-5; TRBD1 might be the D (6 bases). The V and J ends lost 6 bases and 6 bases respectively, with 15 bases between them. This CDR3 has 14 amino acids. Germline V gives CDR1 MNHNS, CDR2 SASEGT.